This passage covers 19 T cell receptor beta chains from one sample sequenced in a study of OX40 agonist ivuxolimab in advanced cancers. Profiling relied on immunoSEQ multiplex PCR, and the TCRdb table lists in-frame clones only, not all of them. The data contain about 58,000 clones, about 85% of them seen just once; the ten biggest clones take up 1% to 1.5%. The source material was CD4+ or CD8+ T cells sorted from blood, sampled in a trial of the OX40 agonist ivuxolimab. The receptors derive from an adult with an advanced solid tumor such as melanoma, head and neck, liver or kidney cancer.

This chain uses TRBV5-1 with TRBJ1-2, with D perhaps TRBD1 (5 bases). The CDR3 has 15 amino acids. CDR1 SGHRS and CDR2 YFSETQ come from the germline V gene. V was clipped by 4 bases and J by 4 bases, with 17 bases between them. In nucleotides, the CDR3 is TGCGCCAGCAGCCCGGACACGTCCGTGGGCTATGGCTACACCTTC. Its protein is CASSPDTSVGYGYTF.

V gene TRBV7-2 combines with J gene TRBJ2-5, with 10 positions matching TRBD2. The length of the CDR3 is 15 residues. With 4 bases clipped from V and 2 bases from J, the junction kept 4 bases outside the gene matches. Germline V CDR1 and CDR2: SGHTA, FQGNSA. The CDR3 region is CASSYVTSGQETQYF. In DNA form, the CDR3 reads TGTGCCAGCAGCTACGTGACTAGCGGGCAAGAGACCCAGTACTTC.

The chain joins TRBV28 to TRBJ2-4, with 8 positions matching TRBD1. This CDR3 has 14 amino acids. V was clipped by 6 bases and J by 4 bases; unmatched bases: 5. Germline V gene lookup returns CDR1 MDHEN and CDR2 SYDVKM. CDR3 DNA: TGTGCCAGCAGAGAGGGACAGGTGAAAAACATTCAGTACTTC. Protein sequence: CASREGQVKNIQYF.

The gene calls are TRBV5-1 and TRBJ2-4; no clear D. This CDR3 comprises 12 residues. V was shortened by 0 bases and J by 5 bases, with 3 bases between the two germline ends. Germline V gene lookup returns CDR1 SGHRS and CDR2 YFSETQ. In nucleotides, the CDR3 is TGCGCCAGCAGCTTGGAAGAAAACATTCAGTACTTC. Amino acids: CASSLEENIQYF.

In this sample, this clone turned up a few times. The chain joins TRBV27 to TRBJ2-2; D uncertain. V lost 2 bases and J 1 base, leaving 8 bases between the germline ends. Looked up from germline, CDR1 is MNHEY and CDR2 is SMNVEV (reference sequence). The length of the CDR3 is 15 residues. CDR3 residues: CASSLNGMNTGELFF. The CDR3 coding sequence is TGTGCCAGCAGTTTAAACGGTATGAACACCGGGGAGCTGTTTTTT.

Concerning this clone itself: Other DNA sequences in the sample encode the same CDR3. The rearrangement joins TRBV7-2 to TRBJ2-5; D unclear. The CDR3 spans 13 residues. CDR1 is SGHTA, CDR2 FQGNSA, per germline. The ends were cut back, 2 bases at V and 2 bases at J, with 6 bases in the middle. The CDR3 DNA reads TGTGCCAGCAGCTTAACCCCTCAAGAGACCCAGTACTTC. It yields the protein CASSLTPQETQYF.

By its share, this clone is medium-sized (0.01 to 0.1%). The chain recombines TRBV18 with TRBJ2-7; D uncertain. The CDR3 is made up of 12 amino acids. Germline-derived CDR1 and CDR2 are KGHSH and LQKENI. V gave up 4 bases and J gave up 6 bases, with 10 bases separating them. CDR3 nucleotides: TGTGCCAGCTCACTTGGTCCCCTCGAGCAGTACTTC. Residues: CASSLGPLEQYF. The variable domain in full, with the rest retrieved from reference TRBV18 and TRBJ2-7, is NAGVMQNPRHLVRRRGQEARLRCSPMKGHSHVYWYRQLPEEGLKFMVYLQKENIIDESGMPKERFSAEFPKEGPSILRIQQVVRGDSAAYFCASSLGPLEQYFGPGTRLTVT.

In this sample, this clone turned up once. In nucleotides, the CDR3 is TGTGCCAGCAGACGGATAGAGAATAGCAATCAGCCCCAGCATTTT. It is translated as CASRRIENSNQPQHF. V gene TRBV6-1 combines with J gene TRBJ1-5; no clear D. The germline V and J ends were trimmed by 6 bases and 0 bases, with 12 bases remaining between them. Germline V lookup: CDR1 MNHNS, CDR2 SASEGT. This CDR3 has 15 amino acids.

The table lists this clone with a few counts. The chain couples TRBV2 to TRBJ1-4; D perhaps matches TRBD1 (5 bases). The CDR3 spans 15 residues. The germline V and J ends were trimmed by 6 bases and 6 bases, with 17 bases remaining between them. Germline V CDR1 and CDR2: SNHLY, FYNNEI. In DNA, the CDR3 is TGTGCCAGCAGGGACAACCGGGACCCTCATGAAAAACTGTTTTTT. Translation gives CASRDNRDPHEKLFF.

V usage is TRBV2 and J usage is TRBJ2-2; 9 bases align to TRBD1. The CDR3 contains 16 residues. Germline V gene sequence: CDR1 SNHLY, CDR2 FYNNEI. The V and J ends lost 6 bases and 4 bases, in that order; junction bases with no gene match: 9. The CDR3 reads CASSRDRVAGTGELFF. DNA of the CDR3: TGTGCCAGCAGCAGGGACAGGGTAGCGGGCACCGGGGAGCTGTTTTTT. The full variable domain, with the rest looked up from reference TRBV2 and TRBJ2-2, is EPEVTQTPSHQVTQMGQEVILRCVPISNHLYFYWYRQILGQKVEFLVSFYNNEISEKSEIFDDQFSVERPDGSNFTLKIRSTKLEDSAMYFCASSRDRVAGTGELFFGEGSRLTVL.

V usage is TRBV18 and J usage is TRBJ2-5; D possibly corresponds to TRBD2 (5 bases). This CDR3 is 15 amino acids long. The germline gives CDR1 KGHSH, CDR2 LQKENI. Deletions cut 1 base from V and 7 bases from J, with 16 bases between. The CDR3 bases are TGTGCCAGCTCACCACGAGCGCAAGAACTAGGGACCCAGTACTTC. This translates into CASSPRAQELGTQYF.

The CDR3, as DNA: TGTGCCAGCAGCTTGGCAGGGGGTTCTAATGAAAAACTGTTTTTT. This encodes CASSLAGGSNEKLFF. The chain joins TRBV5-4 to TRBJ1-4; 7 bases line up with TRBD1. CDR3 length: 15 residues. CDR1 is SGHNT and CDR2 is YYREEE in the germline V gene (reference sequence). With V trimmed by 0 bases and J by 3 bases, 2 bases remained unmatched.

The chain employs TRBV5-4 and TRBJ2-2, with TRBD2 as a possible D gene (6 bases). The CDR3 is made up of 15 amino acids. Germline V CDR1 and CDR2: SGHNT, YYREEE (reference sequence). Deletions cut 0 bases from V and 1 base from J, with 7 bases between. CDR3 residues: CASSLGAGNTGELFF. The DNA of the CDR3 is TGTGCCAGCAGCTTGGGAGCGGGGAACACCGGGGAGCTGTTTTTT.

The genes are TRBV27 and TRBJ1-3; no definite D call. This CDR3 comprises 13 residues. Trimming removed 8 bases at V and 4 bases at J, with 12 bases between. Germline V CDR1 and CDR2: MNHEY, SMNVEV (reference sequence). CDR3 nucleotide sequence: TGTGCCAGCGGCCCCGGAAGGGGAAACACCATATATTTT. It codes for CASGPGRGNTIYF.

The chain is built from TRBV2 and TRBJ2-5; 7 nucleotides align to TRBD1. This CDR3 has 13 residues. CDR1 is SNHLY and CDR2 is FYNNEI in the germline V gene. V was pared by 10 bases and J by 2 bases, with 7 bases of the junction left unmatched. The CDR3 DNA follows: TGTGCCACCAGACAGGGCCATCAAGAGACCCAGTACTTC. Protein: CATRQGHQETQYF.

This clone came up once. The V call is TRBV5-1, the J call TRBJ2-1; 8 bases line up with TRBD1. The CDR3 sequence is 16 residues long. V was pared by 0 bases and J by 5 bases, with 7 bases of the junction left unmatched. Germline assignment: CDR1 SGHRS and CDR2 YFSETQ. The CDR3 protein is CASSLGPGQGNNEQFF. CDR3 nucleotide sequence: TGCGCCAGCAGCTTGGGGCCCGGACAGGGCAACAATGAGCAGTTCTTC.

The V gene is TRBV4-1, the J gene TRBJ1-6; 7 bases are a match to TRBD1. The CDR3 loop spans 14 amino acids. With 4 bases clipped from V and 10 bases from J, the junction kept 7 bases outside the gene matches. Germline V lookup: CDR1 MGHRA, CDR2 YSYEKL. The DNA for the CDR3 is TGCGCCAGCAGCCGCGGGACAGCAAACTCACCCCTCCACTTT. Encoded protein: CASSRGTANSPLHF.

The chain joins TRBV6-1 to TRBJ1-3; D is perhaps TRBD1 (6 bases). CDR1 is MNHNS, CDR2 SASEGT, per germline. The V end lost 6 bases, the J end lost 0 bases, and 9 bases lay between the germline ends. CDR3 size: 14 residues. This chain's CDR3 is CASRGGSSGNTIYF. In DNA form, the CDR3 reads TGTGCCAGCAGAGGGGGAAGCTCTGGAAACACCATATATTTT.

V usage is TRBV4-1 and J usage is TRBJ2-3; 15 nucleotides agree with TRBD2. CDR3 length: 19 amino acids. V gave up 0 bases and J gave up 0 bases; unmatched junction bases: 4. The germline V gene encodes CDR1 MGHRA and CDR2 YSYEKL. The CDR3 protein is CASSQDLGTSGGSTDTQYF. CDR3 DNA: TGCGCCAGCAGCCAAGATCTCGGGACTAGCGGGGGGAGCACAGATACGCAGTATTTT.